These 22 T cell receptor beta chains were all obtained from the same sample, sequenced in a study of T cell responses to AZD1222 COVID-19 vaccine. Libraries were prepared by immunoSEQ multiplex PCR; TCRdb keeps only in-frame clonotypes and omits some of them. The sample holds around 160,000 clones, about 93% seen once. The material was peripheral blood, obtained on day 0 of AZD1222 vaccination. The receptors here all came from an adult in good health.

J is TRBJ2-7 and V is TRBV13; D is undetermined. Germline CDR1 PRHDT, CDR2 FYEKMQ (reference sequence). CDR3 length: 14 residues. V lost 5 bases to trimming and J lost 2 bases, with 13 bases between them. CDR3 nucleotide sequence: TGTGCCAGCAGCCACCGGACGATAACCTACGAGCAGTACTTC. Translating it yields CASSHRTITYEQYF.

The chain recombines TRBV28 with TRBJ1-2; D is undetermined. V lost 4 bases and J lost 0, with 15 bases in between. Germline V gives CDR1 MDHEN, CDR2 SYDVKM. CDR3 size: 16 residues. CDR3 region: CASSSPPGRSNYGYTF. The CDR3, as DNA: TGTGCCAGCAGTTCCCCCCCCGGCCGCTCTAACTATGGCTACACCTTC.

In its sample, this clone was seen once. The CDR3 region is CASSPMTEAYEQYF. The CDR3 bases are TGTGCCAGCTCACCCATGACAGAAGCCTACGAGCAGTACTTC. V gene TRBV18 combines with J gene TRBJ2-7, with a tentative D call TRBD1 (5 bases). Trimming stripped 3 bases from V and 2 bases from J, with 11 bases between. From germline, CDR1 is KGHSH and CDR2 LQKENI. The CDR3 contains 14 residues.

The chain uses TRBV9 and TRBJ1-1; perhaps TRBD1 as D (5 bases). V was clipped by 2 bases and J by 2 bases, with 13 bases between them. Germline CDR1 and CDR2: SGDLS and YYNGEE. The length of the CDR3 is 15 residues. The CDR3 nucleotides read TGTGCCAGCAGCGTCCCGACAGACGTTAACACTGAAGCTTTCTTT. Translating gives CASSVPTDVNTEAFF.

The CDR3: CASSLGGMRDEKLFF. The DNA of the CDR3 is TGCGCCAGCAGCCTAGGGGGGATGAGGGATGAAAAACTGTTTTTT. The chain couples TRBV4-1 to TRBJ1-4; tentatively, D is TRBD1 (6 bases). This CDR3 spans 15 amino acids. The V gene's germline CDR1 is MGHRA and CDR2 YSYEKL. V lost 4 bases, J lost 6 bases, and 15 bases lay in between.

V and J are TRBV24-1 and TRBJ1-1; unclear D gene. The germline V gene encodes CDR1 KGHDR and CDR2 SFDVKD. The CDR3 totals 13 residues. Trimming took 9 bases from V and 1 from J, leaving 11 bases between them. CDR3 loop: CATLSKANTEAFF. The CDR3 coding sequence is TGTGCCACCCTCTCTAAGGCGAACACTGAAGCTTTCTTT.

This sequence joins TRBV7-3 and TRBJ2-1, with no clear D. Germline CDR1 reads SGHTA; CDR2 reads FQGTGA. There are 13 residues in the CDR3. Here the CDR3 reads CAHQADLYNEQFF. CDR3 DNA: TGTGCTCATCAGGCAGATCTTTACAATGAGCAGTTCTTC.

The chain recombines TRBV27 with TRBJ2-1; 11 positions agree with TRBD2. This CDR3 is 15 amino acids long. Germline CDR1 is MNHEY and CDR2 is SMNVEV (reference sequence). V lost 6 bases to trimming and J lost 2 bases; unmatched junction nucleotides: 3. The DNA for the CDR3 is TGTGCCAGCAGAACTAGCGGGAGTACCTACAATGAGCAGTTCTTC. It specifies CASRTSGSTYNEQFF.

This rearrangement joins TRBV7-3 to TRBJ2-5; D might be TRBD2 (5 bases). Trimming pared 1 base from V and 2 bases from J, leaving 11 bases between. The germline V gene has CDR1 SGHTA and CDR2 FQGTGA. This CDR3 region has 15 residues. The CDR3 sequence is CASSLSGLPQETQYF. The CDR3 region has the DNA TGTGCCAGCAGCTTAAGCGGGCTCCCTCAAGAGACCCAGTACTTC. Filled out from reference TRBV7-3 and TRBJ2-5, the complete variable domain reads GAGVSQTPSNKVTEKGKYVELRCDPISGHTALYWYRQSLGQGPEFLIYFQGTGAADDSGLPNDRFFAVRPEGSVSTLKIQRTERGDSAVYLCASSLSGLPQETQYFGPGTRLLVL.

The chain links TRBV12-5 to TRBJ2-7; D possibly corresponds to TRBD2 (5 bases). Germline loops: CDR1 LGHNT, CDR2 FRNRAP. This CDR3 spans 13 amino acids. Trimming removed 7 bases at V and 3 bases at J, with 13 bases between. The CDR3 sequence is CASALDGLYEQYF. For the CDR3, the DNA is TGTGCTAGTGCCCTAGACGGACTCTACGAGCAGTACTTC.

This sequence joins TRBV7-9 and TRBJ1-2; no firm D call. Germline CDR1 is SEHNR and CDR2 is FQNEAQ (reference sequence). The CDR3 loop spans 16 amino acids. Trimming shortened V by 1 base and J by 4 bases, and 16 bases separated the two germline ends. The CDR3 is CASSLGPNRKAYGYTF. CDR3 in DNA: TGTGCCAGCAGCTTAGGCCCCAACAGAAAGGCCTATGGCTACACCTTC.

This chain joins TRBV29-1 and TRBJ1-3; the D is unclear. The CDR3 consists of 12 residues. Germline assignment: CDR1 SQVTM and CDR2 ANQGSEA. Trimming removed 3 bases at V and 2 bases at J, with 5 bases between. Here the CDR3 reads CSVEVTGNTIYF. CDR3 DNA: TGCAGCGTTGAGGTAACTGGAAACACCATATATTTT.

V gene TRBV7-8 combines with J gene TRBJ2-1; 10 positions agree with TRBD1. There are 16 residues in the CDR3. CDR1 SGHVS and CDR2 FQNEAQ come from the germline V gene. V lost 4 bases to trimming and J lost 10 bases; unmatched junction nucleotides: 13. Here the CDR3 reads CASSSQDRGRGIEQFF. The CDR3 coding sequence is TGTGCCAGCAGCTCCCAAGACAGGGGGCGGGGAATCGAGCAGTTCTTC.

This chain uses TRBV28 with TRBJ1-1, with 7 bases matching TRBD1. The V segment lost 6 bases and the J segment 4 bases; nucleotides outside the gene matches: 11. Germline V gene data show CDR1 as MDHEN and CDR2 as SYDVKM. CDR3 length: 15 amino acids. The CDR3 coding sequence is TGTGCCAGCAGCCCTCCGGGACAGTGGGGCACTGAAGCTTTCTTT. Encoded protein: CASSPPGQWGTEAFF.

The rearrangement joins TRBV7-9 to TRBJ2-7; TRBD1 matches at 9 bases. The CDR3 consists of 14 residues. From germline, CDR1 is SEHNR and CDR2 FQNEAQ (reference sequence). The junction had 7 bases not matched to a gene; V was cut back by 7 bases and J by 3 bases. The CDR3 nucleotides read TGTGCCAGCAAGCCCGGGACAGGGAGCTACGAGCAGTACTTC. Residues: CASKPGTGSYEQYF.

The chain links TRBV30 to TRBJ2-3; D may correspond to TRBD1 or TRBD2 (5 bases each). Germline-derived CDR1 and CDR2 are GTSNPN and SVGIG (reference sequence). The CDR3 sequence is 16 residues long. With 0 bases removed from V and 1 base from J, the gap between germline ends came to 14 bases. The CDR3, as DNA: TGTGCCTGGAGTGTACCATCCGGGACGCGCACAGATACGCAGTATTTT. Encoded protein: CAWSVPSGTRTDTQYF.

The CDR3 is CASSEAEGAIQFF. CDR3 DNA sequence: TGTGCCAGCAGTGAGGCGGAGGGAGCTATACAGTTCTTC. The rearrangement uses TRBV6-4 and TRBJ2-1; tentative D call: TRBD2 (6 bases). Trimming removed 3 bases at V and 13 bases at J, with 16 bases between. This CDR3 has 13 amino acids. Germline-derived CDR1 and CDR2 are MRHNA and SNTAGT.

V and J are TRBV21-1 and TRBJ1-1. TRBV21-1 is noted as a pseudogene. The CDR3 covers 13 residues. The CDR3, as DNA: TGTGCCGGCCAGGGACCGTTGAACACTGAAGCTTTCTTT. Protein: CAGQGPLNTEAFF.

This clone was observed a single time. The genes are TRBV3-1 (or the pseudogene TRBV3-2) and TRBJ1-5; D is unclear. The V end was cut by 1 base, the J end by 7 bases, with 11 bases between. CDR1 is LGHDT, CDR2 YNNKEL, per germline (reference sequence). The CDR3 covers 14 residues. CDR3 in DNA: TGTGCCAGCAGCCAAGGCGAGGAAGCGCAGCCCCAGCATTTT. Protein: CASSQGEEAQPQHF.

The chain couples TRBV4-2 to TRBJ1-2; a weak D match, TRBD1 (5 bases). The CDR3 is 14 residues long. Germline V gene data show CDR1 as LGHNA and CDR2 as YNFKEQ. The ends were cut back, 4 bases at V and 8 bases at J, with 17 bases in the middle. Here the CDR3 DNA reads TGTGCCAGCAGCCCAACCGGGGGGGAAGGGGGCTACACCTTC. It is translated as CASSPTGGEGGYTF.

The chain has TRBV5-4 and TRBJ2-7, with 8 positions matching TRBD1. Germline CDR1 is SGHNT and CDR2 is YYREEE (reference sequence). The CDR3 contains 14 residues. The V segment lost 3 bases and the J segment 5 bases; nucleotides outside the gene matches: 7. The CDR3 region has the DNA TGTGCCAGCAGCTGGAAGACAGGGGCCCACGAGCAGTACTTC. Amino acids: CASSWKTGAHEQYF.

This clone was counted a few times. The V call is TRBV6-4, the J call TRBJ2-3; D might be TRBD1 or TRBD2, each matching 5 bases. Trimming stripped 3 bases from V and 2 bases from J, with 6 bases between. CDR1 and CDR2 (germline): MRHNA, SNTAGT. The CDR3 is 13 residues long. CDR3 protein: CASSEGTTDTQYF. The CDR3, as DNA: TGTGCCAGCAGTGAAGGGACCACAGATACGCAGTATTTT.